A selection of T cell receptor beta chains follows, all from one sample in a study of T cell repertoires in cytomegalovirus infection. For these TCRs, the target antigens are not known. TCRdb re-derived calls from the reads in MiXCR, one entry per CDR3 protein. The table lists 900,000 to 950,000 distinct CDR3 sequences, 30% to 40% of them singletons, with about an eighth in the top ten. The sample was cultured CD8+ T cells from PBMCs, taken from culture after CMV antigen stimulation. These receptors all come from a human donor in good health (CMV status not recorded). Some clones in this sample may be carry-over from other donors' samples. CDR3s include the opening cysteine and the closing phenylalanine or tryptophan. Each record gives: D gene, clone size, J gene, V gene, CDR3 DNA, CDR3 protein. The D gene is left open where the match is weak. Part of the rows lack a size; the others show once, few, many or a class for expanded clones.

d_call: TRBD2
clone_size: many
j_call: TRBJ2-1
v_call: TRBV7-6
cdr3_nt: TGTGCCAGCAGCCCTAGGGTAGAGCGGGGGAACAATGAGCAGTTCTTC
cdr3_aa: CASSPRVERGNNEQFF

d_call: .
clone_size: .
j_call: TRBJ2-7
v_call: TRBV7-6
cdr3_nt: TGTGCCAGCAGCGGTGAGGAGGGGGCAGCCCAGTACGAGCAGTACTTC
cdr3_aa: CASSGEEGAAQYEQYF

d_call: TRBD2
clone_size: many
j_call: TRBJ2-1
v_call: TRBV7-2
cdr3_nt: TGTGCCAGCAGCTTTAGCGGGGGCGGGAGTGAGCAGTTCTTC
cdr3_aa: CASSFSGGGSEQFF

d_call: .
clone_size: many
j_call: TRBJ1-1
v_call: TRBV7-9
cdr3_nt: TGTGCCAGCAGCTTAGGAGTTGCGACACCTGAAGCTTTCTTT
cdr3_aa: CASSLGVATPEAFF

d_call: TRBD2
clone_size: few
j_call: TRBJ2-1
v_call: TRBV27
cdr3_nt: TGTGCCAGCAGTTTATTTGCGGGGGGCGATGAGCAGTTCTTC
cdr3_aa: CASSLFAGGDEQFF

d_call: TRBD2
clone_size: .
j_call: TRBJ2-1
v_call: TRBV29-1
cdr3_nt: TGCAGCGTTGCCGGGACTAGCGGTCCTGAAGATGAGCAGTTCTTC
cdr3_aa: CSVAGTSGPEDEQFF

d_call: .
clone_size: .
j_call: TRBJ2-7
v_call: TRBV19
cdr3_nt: TGTGCCAGTACCGGAAGTAGACTAAACGAGCAGTACTTC
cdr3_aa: CASTGSRLNEQYF

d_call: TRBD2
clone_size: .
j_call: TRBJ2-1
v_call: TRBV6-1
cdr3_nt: TGTGCCAGCAGTGAATATTCTAGCGGGGGGGCGGGCAATGAGCAGTTCTTC
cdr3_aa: CASSEYSSGGAGNEQFF

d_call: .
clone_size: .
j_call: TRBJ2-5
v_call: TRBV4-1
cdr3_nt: TGCGCCAGCAGCCAAGATAGGCTTCTACTGCAAGAGACCCAGTACTTC
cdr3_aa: CASSQDRLLLQETQYF

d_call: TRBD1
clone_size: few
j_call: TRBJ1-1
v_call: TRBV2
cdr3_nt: TGTGCCAGCAGTGAAGTAAGACAGGGCAGGACTGAAGCTTTCTTT
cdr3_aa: CASSEVRQGRTEAFF

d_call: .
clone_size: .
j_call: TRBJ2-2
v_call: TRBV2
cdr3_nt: TGTGCCAGCAGGGAACCGGACCCGTTGACCGGGGAGCTGTTTTTT
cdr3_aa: CASREPDPLTGELFF

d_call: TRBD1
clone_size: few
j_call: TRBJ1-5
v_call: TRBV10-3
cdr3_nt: TGTGCCATCAGTGAGTCGGGACAGAATAGCAATCAGCCCCAGCATTTT
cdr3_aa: CAISESGQNSNQPQHF

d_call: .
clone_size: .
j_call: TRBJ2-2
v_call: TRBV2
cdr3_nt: TGTGCCAGCACACAAAACACCGGGGAGCTGTTTTTT
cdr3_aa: CASTQNTGELFF

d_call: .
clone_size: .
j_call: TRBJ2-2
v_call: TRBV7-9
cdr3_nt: TGTGCCAGCAGCTCATCCGAACGCACCGGGGAGCTGTTTTTT
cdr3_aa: CASSSSERTGELFF

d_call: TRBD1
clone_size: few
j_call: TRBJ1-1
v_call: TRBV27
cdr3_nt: TGTGCCAGCAGTTCCCCGGGACAGGGTGCCACTGAAGCTTTCTTT
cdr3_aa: CASSSPGQGATEAFF

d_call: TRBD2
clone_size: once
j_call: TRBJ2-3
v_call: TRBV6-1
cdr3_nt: TGTGCCAGCAGTGCGGGGCGGGGGGTAGTAAATACGCAGTATTTT
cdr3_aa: CASSAGRGVVNTQYF

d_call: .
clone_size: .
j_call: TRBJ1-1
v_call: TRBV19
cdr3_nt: TGTGCCAGTAGTGCGGCCCGGGCAGTCGCTTTCTTT
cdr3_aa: CASSAARAVAFF

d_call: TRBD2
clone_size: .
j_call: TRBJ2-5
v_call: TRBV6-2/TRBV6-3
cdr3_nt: TGTGCCAGCAGTTGGGATAGCGGGGGAAAAGACGTAGAGACCCAGTACTTC
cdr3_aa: CASSWDSGGKDVETQYF

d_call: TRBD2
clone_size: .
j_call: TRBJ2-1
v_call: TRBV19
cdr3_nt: TGTGCCAGTAGTATAGATTGGACTAGCGGGGGGGTATACAATGAGCAGTTCTTC
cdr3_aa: CASSIDWTSGGVYNEQFF

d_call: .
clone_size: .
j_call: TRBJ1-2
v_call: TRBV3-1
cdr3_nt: TGTGCCAGCAGCCAAGAGGCAGTATTGGCTAACTATGGCTACACCTTC
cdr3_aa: CASSQEAVLANYGYTF

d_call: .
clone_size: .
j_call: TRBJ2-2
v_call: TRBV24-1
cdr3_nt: TGTGCCACCAGTGATCGGACAGTTGGCGGGGAGCTGTTTTTT
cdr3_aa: CATSDRTVGGELFF

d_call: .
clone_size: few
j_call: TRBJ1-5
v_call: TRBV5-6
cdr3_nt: TGTGCCAGCAGCCACAAGGGGGATAGCAATCAGCCCCAGCATTTT
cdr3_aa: CASSHKGDSNQPQHF

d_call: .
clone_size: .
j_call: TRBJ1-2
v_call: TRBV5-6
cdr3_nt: TGTGCCAGCAGCTTGTCTGTAGCTAACTATGGCTACACCTTC
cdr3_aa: CASSLSVANYGYTF

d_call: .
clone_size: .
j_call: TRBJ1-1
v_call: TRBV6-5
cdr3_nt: TGTGCCAGCAGTTACCCTCGGGGAGGGGACACTGAAGCTTTCTTT
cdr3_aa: CASSYPRGGDTEAFF

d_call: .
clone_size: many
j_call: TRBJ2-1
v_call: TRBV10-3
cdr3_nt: TGTGCCATCAGTGAGTCATCAGCTTACCCTTACAATGAGCAGTTCTTC
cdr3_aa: CAISESSAYPYNEQFF

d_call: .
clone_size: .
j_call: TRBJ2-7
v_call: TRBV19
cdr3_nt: TGTGCCAGTAGTATTACAGGACCGACGAACTACGAGCAGTACTTC
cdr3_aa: CASSITGPTNYEQYF

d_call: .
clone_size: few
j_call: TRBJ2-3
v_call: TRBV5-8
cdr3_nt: TGTGCCAGCAGCTTGGCCCTGACCGCCGGCGATACGCAGTATTTT
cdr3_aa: CASSLALTAGDTQYF

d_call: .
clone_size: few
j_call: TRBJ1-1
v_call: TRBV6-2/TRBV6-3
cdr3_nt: TGTGCCAGCAGTTACTCCCCTCAACTTTTCTTT
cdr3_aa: CASSYSPQLFF

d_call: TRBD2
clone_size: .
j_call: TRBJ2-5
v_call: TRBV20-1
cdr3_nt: TGCAGTGCTAGAGATCGGGCGGGGGGCCTAGTCGAGACCCAGTACTTC
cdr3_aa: CSARDRAGGLVETQYF

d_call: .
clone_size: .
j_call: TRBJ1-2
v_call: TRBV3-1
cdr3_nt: TGTGCCAGCAGCGGCAGGGTTTTAAACTATGGCTACACCTTC
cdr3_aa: CASSGRVLNYGYTF

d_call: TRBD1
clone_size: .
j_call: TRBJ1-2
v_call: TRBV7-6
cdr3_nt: TGTGCCAGCAGCACCCCGGGACAGATTGGCTACACCTTC
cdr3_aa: CASSTPGQIGYTF

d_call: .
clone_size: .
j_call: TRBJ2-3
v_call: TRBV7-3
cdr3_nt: TGTGCCAGCAGCTTAACCGGCGGTACGCCTAGCACAGATACGCAGTATTTT
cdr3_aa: CASSLTGGTPSTDTQYF

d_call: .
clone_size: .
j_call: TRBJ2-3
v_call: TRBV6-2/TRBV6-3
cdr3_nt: TGTGCCAGCAGTTACTCGTCTCTGTATTTT
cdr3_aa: CASSYSSLYF

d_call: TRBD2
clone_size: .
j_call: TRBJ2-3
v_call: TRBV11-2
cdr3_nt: TGTGCCAGCAGCTCCAGCGGGGGGCTTCCAGATACGCAGTATTTT
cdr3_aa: CASSSSGGLPDTQYF

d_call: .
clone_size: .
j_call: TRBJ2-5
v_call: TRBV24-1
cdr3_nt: TGTGCCACCAGTGAACCTGGGACGTTGGGGGAGACCCAGTACTTC
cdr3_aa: CATSEPGTLGETQYF

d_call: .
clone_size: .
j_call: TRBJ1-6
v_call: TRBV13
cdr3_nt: TGTGCCAGCAGCTTAGGCCGGCGCCCCGATGATTCCCTCCACTTT
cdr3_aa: CASSLGRRPDDSLHF

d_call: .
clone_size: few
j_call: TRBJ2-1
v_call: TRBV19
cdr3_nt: TGTGCCAGTAGTATGGGACGCGGGCCATACAATGAGCAGTTCTTC
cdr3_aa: CASSMGRGPYNEQFF